Sequencing of this T cell receptor (beta chain) was carried out in a study of T cell changes during pregnancy in multiple sclerosis. Some clones are missing from TCRdb's copy, which holds only in-frame ones; the method was immunoSEQ multiplex PCR. Of about 80,000 clones detected, 89% appear once; the ten largest clones hold around 1.8%. The source is a female donor with multiple sclerosis, enrolled in a pregnancy study. Sequenced here: peripheral blood, sampled before pregnancy.

The CDR3 loop is CASSEFPGQGAQNTEAFF. CDR3 coding DNA: TGTGCCAGCAGTGAGTTCCCTGGACAGGGGGCCCAGAACACTGAAGCTTTCTTT. The V and J genes are TRBV6-1 and TRBJ1-1, with 11 bases aligning to TRBD1. From germline, CDR1 is MNHNS and CDR2 SASEGT. The V gene end was trimmed by 3 bases and the J gene end by 1 base; junction bases not matched to a gene: 10. The CDR3 contains 18 residues.